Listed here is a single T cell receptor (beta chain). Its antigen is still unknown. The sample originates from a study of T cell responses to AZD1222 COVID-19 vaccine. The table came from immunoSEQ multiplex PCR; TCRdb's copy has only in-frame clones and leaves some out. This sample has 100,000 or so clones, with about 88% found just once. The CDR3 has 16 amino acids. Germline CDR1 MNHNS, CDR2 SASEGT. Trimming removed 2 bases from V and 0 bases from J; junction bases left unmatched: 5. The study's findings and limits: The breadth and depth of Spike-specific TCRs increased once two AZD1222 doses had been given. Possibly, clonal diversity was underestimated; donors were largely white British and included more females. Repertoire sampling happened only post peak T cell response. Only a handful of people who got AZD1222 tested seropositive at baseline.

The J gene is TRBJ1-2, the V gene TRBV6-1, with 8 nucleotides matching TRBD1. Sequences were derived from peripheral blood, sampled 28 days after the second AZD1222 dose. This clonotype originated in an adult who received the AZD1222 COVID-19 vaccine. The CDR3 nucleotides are TGTGCCAGCAGTGAAAAAAGGACAGGGACTAACTATGGCTACACCTTC. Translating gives CASSEKRTGTNYGYTF.